The clone carrying this TCR beta chain was found once. Its specificity is not known. V shed 4 bases and J 0 bases; nucleotides not matched to a gene: 5. The V gene's germline CDR1 is MGHRA and CDR2 YSYEKL. The CDR3 is made up of 16 amino acids. The source of the sample is a study of shared clonotypes between healthy human individuals. Sorted-subset replicate PCRs used about 190 ng of genomic DNA. This amount corresponded to approximately 30,000 T cell genomes. Only in-frame clones appear in the TCRdb table, and some are missing; sequencing was by immunoSEQ multiplex PCR. The sample yields roughly 320,000 clones, around nine tenths seen once. The study, taken as a whole, reports: Larger estimated richness was generally recorded for naive subsets relative to memory subsets. Clonotypes shared by all four donors outscored non-shared clonotypes in generation probability.

Sequenced sample: memory CD8+ T cells sorted from blood. Subset reported: CD45RO+ cells pooled with CCR7-negative TemRA cells. This clonotype originated in a man between 18 and 35 years old in good health. The genes are TRBV4-1 and TRBJ2-5; TRBD2 matches 10 bases. CDR3 in DNA: TGCGCCAGCAGCCGACGTAGCGGGGGGAACCAAGAGACCCAGTACTTC. Its translation: CASSRRSGGNQETQYF.